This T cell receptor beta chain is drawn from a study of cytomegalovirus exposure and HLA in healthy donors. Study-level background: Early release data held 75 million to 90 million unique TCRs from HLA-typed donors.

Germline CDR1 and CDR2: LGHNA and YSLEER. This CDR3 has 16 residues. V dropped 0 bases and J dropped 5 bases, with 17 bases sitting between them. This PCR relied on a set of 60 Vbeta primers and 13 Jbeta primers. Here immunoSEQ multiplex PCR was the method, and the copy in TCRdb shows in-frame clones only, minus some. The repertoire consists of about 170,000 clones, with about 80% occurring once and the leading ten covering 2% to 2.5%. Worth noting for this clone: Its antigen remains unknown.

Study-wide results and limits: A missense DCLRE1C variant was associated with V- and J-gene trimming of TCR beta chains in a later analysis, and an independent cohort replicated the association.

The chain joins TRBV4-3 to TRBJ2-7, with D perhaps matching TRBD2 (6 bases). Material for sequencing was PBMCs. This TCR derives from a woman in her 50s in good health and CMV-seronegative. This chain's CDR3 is CASSQDPAGPGDEQYF. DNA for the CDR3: TGCGCCAGCAGCCAAGATCCTGCGGGGCCCGGGGACGAGCAGTACTTC.